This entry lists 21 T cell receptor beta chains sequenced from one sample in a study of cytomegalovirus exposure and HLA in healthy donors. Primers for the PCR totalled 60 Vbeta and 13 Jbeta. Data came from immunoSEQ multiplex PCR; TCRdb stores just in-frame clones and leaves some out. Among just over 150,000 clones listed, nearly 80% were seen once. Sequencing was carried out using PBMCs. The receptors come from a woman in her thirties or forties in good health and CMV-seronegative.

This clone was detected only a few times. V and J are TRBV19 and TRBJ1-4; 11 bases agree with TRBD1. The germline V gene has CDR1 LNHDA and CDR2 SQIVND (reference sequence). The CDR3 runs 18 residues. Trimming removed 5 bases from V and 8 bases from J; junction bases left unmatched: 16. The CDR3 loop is CASSPWTGGVGLIEKLFF. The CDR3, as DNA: TGTGCCAGTAGTCCTTGGACAGGGGGCGTGGGGCTTATAGAAAAACTGTTTTTT.

CDR3 nucleotides: TGTGCCAGCCTACCCCATCCCTCCTCCTACGAGCAGTACTTC. It codes for CASLPHPSSYEQYF. The chain carries TRBV28 and TRBJ2-7; D remains ambiguous. Trimming cost V 8 bases and J 0 bases, with 14 bases left between them. Per germline, CDR1 MDHEN and CDR2 SYDVKM. CDR3 size: 14 residues. The full variable domain, with the rest looked up from reference TRBV28 and TRBJ2-7, is DVKVTQSSRYLVKRTGEKVFLECVQDMDHENMFWYRQDPGLGLRLIYFSYDVKMKEKGDIPEGYSVSREKKERFSLILESASTNQTSMYLCASLPHPSSYEQYFGPGTRLTVT.

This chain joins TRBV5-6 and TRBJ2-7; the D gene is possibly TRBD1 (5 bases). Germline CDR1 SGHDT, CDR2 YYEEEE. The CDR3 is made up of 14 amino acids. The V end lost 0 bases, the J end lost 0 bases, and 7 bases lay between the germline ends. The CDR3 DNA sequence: TGTGCCAGCAGCTTGGACAGGAGCTCCTACGAGCAGTACTTC. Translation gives CASSLDRSSYEQYF.

CDR3 loop: CASSYSTEKVNSPLHF. In nucleotides, the CDR3 is TGTGCCAGCAGTTACTCGACAGAGAAGGTTAATTCACCCCTCCACTTT. This rearrangement joins TRBV6-5 to TRBJ1-6; a possible D gene is TRBD1 (5 bases). Trimming removed 0 bases from V and 6 bases from J, with 12 bases in between. The CDR3 runs 16 residues. CDR1 and CDR2 from the germline V gene are MNHEY and SVGAGI.

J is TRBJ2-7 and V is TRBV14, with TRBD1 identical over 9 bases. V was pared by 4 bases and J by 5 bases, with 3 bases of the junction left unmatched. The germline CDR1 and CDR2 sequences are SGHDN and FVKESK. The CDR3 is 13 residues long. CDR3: CASSPWTGDEQYF. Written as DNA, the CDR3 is TGTGCCAGCAGCCCATGGACAGGGGACGAGCAGTACTTC.

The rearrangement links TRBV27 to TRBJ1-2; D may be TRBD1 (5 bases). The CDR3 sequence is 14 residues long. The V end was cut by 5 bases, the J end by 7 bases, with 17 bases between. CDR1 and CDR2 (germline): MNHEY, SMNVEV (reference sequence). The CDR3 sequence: CASSTIQGAAGYTF. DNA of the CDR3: TGTGCCAGCAGTACTATCCAAGGGGCGGCTGGCTACACCTTC.

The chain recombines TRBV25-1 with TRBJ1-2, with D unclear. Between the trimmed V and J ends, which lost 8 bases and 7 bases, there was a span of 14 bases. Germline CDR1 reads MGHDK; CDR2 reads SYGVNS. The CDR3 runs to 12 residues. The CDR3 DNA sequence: TGTGCCAGCCACACCCGGGGATTTGGCTACACCTTC. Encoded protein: CASHTRGFGYTF.

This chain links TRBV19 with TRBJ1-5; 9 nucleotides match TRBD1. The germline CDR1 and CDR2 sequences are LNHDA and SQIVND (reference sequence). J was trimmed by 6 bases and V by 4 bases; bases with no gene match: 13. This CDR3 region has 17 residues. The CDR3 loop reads CASSRYQQGAGGQPQHF. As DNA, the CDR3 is TGTGCCAGTAGTAGATATCAACAGGGGGCTGGTGGTCAGCCCCAGCATTTT.

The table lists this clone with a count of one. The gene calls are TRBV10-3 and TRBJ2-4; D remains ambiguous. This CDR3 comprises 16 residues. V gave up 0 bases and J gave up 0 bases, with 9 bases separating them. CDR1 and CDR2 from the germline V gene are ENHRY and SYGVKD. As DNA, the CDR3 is TGTGCCATCAGTGAGTCAGCCCTTATAGCCAAAAACATTCAGTACTTC. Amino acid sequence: CAISESALIAKNIQYF.

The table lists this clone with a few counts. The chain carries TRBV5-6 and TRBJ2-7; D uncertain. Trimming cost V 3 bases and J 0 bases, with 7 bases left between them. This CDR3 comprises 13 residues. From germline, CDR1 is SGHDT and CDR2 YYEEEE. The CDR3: CASSYPTSYEQYF. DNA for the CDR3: TGTGCCAGCAGCTATCCTACCTCCTACGAGCAGTACTTC. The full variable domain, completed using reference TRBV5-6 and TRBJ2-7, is DAGVTQSPTHLIKTRGQQVTLRCSPKSGHDTVSWYQQALGQGPQFIFQYYEEEERQRGNFPDRFSGHQFPNYSSELNVNALLLGDSALYLCASSYPTSYEQYFGPGTRLTVT.

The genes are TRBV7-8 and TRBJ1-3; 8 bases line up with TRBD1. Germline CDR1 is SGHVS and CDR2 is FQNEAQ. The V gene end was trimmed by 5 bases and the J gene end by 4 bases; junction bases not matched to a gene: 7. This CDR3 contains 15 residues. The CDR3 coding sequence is TGTGCCAGCAGCCTAAGGACAGGGTGGGGAAACACCATATATTTT. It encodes CASSLRTGWGNTIYF.

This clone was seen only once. The CDR3 spells CSALAGTARGVRGVYNEQFF. The CDR3 DNA reads as TGCAGCGCGCTAGCGGGGACAGCCCGTGGGGTGCGGGGGGTATACAATGAGCAGTTCTTC. The chain links TRBV29-1 to TRBJ2-1; 9 nucleotides agree with TRBD2. V dropped 7 bases and J dropped 4; count of bases not matched to a gene: 26. CDR1 and CDR2 (germline): SQVTM, ANQGSEA. The CDR3 is made up of 20 amino acids.

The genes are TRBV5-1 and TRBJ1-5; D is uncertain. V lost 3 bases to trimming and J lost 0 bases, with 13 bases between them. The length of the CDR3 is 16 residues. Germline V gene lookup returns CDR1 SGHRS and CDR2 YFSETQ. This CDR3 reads CASSCRLSHSNQPQHF. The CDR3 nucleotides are TGCGCCAGCAGCTGTCGACTCTCACATAGCAATCAGCCCCAGCATTTT.

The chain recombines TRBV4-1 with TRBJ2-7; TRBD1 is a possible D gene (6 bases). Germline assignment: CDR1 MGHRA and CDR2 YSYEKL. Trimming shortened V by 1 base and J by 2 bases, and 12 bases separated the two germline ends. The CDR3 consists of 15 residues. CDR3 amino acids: CASSQGQGPTYEQYF. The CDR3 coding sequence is TGCGCCAGCAGCCAAGGGCAGGGGCCAACCTACGAGCAGTACTTC.

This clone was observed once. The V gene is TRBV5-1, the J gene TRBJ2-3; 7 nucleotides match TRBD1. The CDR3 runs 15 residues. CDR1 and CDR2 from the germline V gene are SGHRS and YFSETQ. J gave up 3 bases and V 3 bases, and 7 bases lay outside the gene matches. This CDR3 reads CASSSGDSSTDTQYF. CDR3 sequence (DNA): TGCGCCAGCAGCTCAGGGGACAGTTCGACAGATACGCAGTATTTT.

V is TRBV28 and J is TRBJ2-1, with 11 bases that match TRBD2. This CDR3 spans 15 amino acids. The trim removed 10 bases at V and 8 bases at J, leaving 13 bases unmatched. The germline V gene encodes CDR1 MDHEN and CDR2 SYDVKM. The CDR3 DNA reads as TGTGCCACACAATTTAGCGGGGGGGGAGTCTATGAGCAGTTCTTC. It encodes CATQFSGGGVYEQFF.

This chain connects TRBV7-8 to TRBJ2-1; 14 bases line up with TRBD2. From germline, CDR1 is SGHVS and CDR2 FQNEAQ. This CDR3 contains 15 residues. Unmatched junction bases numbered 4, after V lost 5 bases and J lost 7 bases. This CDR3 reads CASSQTSGGVNEQFF. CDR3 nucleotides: TGTGCCAGCAGCCAGACTAGCGGGGGGGTGAATGAGCAGTTCTTC.

CDR3 sequence: CASKRLANSYNEQFF. The CDR3 DNA follows: TGTGCCAGCAAGCGCCTGGCCAACTCCTACAATGAGCAGTTCTTC. V gene TRBV2 combines with J gene TRBJ2-1; D is uncertain. CDR1 and CDR2 from the germline V gene are SNHLY and FYNNEI. Between the trimmed V and J ends, which lost 7 bases and 0 bases, there was a span of 13 bases. This CDR3 is built from 15 residues.

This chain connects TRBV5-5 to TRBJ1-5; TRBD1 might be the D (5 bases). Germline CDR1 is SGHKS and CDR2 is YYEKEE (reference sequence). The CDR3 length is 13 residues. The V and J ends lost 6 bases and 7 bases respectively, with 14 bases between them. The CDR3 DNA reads TGTGCCAGCACCAACTTCGGGGGGCAGCCCCAGCATTTT. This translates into CASTNFGGQPQHF.

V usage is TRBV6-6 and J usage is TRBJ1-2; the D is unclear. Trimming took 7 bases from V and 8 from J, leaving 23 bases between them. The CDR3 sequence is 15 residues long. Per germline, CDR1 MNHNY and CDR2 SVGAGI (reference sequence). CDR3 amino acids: CASTQEEGWVRGYTF. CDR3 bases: TGTGCCAGCACCCAGGAGGAGGGCTGGGTAAGAGGCTACACCTTC.

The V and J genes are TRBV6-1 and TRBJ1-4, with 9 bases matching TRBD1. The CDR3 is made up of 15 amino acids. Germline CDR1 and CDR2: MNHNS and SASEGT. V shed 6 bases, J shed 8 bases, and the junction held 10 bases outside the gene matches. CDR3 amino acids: CASSYRTGVREKLFF. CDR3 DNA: TGTGCCAGCAGCTATCGGACAGGGGTGCGGGAAAAACTGTTTTTT.